Below are 14 T cell receptor beta chains sequenced from a single sample in a study of PD-1 blockade in classical Hodgkin lymphoma. Indicated time point: cycle 4 day 1 (C4D1), after six to seven weeks of nivolumab. Relapses following autologous stem cell transplantation were seen in all patients, with brentuximab vedotin exposure varying. Using immunoSEQ multiplex PCR, the repertoire was profiled, and TCRdb retains in-frame clones only, with some absent. The table lists over 6,500 clones, 70% to 85% of them singletons, with 25% to 30% in the top ten. Sequencing was performed on peripheral blood mononuclear cells (PBMCs), taken before the fourth cycle of nivolumab. These receptors originate from a human donor with classical Hodgkin lymphoma.

The chain has TRBV7-8 and TRBJ2-5, with a weak D call TRBD1 (6 bases). The CDR3 spans 14 residues. Germline V gives CDR1 SGHVS, CDR2 FQNEAQ. Trimming removed 1 base at V and 1 base at J, with 7 bases between. CDR3 DNA sequence: TGTGCCAGCAGCTTAGGGACAGTCCAAGAGACCCAGTACTTC. Its protein is CASSLGTVQETQYF.

The chain employs TRBV27 and TRBJ1-4; D is unclear. Per the germline V gene, CDR1 is MNHEY and CDR2 is SMNVEV (reference sequence). Trimming stripped 4 bases from V and 8 bases from J, with 8 bases between. The CDR3 is 12 residues long. The CDR3 is CASSSVGEKLFF. CDR3 nucleotide sequence: TGTGCCAGCAGTTCGGTAGGGGAAAAACTGTTTTTT.

This clone was observed a handful of times. This chain links TRBV18 with TRBJ1-5; D is uncertain. The CDR3 is 13 residues long. Trimming pared 2 bases from V and 7 bases from J, leaving 9 bases between. Germline loops: CDR1 KGHSH, CDR2 LQKENI. The DNA for the CDR3 is TGTGCCAGCTCACCATCCGAGGGACAGCCCCAGCATTTT. Residues: CASSPSEGQPQHF. Looking up the rest from reference TRBV18 and TRBJ1-5 gives the full variable domain: NAGVMQNPRHLVRRRGQEARLRCSPMKGHSHVYWYRQLPEEGLKFMVYLQKENIIDESGMPKERFSAEFPKEGPSILRIQQVVRGDSAAYFCASSPSEGQPQHFGDGTRLSIL.

This clone appeared a single time. The chain combines TRBV2 with TRBJ2-2; 8 bases are a match to TRBD1. Germline V gene data show CDR1 as SNHLY and CDR2 as FYNNEI. V shed 6 bases, J shed 1 base, and the junction held 4 bases outside the gene matches. The CDR3 consists of 15 residues. This CDR3 is CASRAGTGNTGELFF. The CDR3 DNA reads as TGTGCCAGCAGAGCTGGGACAGGGAACACCGGGGAGCTGTTTTTT.

This clone has a handful of counts. The chain links TRBV2 to TRBJ1-5; 10 bases align to TRBD1. Germline-derived CDR1 and CDR2 are SNHLY and FYNNEI. V lost 5 bases, J lost 4 bases, and 5 bases stayed unmatched. The CDR3 contains 15 residues. This chain's CDR3 is CASSIRDRGNQPQHF. For the CDR3, the DNA is TGTGCCAGCAGTATACGGGACAGGGGTAATCAGCCCCAGCATTTT.

The chain recombines TRBV6-7 with TRBJ2-7; D remains ambiguous. TRBV6-7 belongs to the ORF category, with a function that is uncertain. There are 14 residues in the CDR3. V gave up 2 bases and J gave up 2 bases, with 10 bases separating them. The CDR3 region is CASSYNGKTYEQYF. CDR3 bases: TGTGCCAGCAGTTACAATGGCAAGACCTACGAGCAGTACTTC.

The CDR3 region is CASSFTREAQYF. CDR3 coding DNA: TGCGCCAGCAGCTTCACACGGGAGGCCCAGTACTTC. J is TRBJ2-5 and V is TRBV5-1; the match to TRBD2 covers 7 bases. Trimming at V came to 2 bases and at J to 9 bases, leaving 4 bases not matched to a gene. This CDR3 is 12 amino acids long. Germline-derived CDR1 and CDR2 are SGHRS and YFSETQ.

The chain employs TRBV11-2 and TRBJ1-6; D call uncertain. The CDR3 consists of 14 residues. Trimming pared 5 bases from V and 9 bases from J, leaving 14 bases between. Germline V lookup: CDR1 SGHAT, CDR2 FQNNGV. CDR3 in amino acids: CASSLTPLISPLHF. CDR3 sequence (DNA): TGTGCCAGCAGCCTCACGCCCCTAATTTCACCCCTCCACTTT.

The V gene is TRBV23-1, the J gene TRBJ2-4, with TRBD2 matching 7 bases. TRBV23-1 is known as an ORF, though its function is uncertain. This CDR3 is built from 14 residues. V lost 6 bases and J lost 3; bases outside the gene matches: 5. Here the CDR3 reads CASRRGGVKNIQYF. The CDR3 DNA sequence: TGCGCCAGCAGACGGGGAGGGGTCAAAAACATTCAGTACTTC.

The genes are TRBV5-1 and TRBJ2-7; possible D gene TRBD1, 6 bases. There are 13 residues in the CDR3. Germline CDR1 and CDR2: SGHRS and YFSETQ. V lost 4 bases to trimming and J lost 2 bases, with 10 bases between them. CDR3 protein: CASSRTDTYEQYF. DNA of the CDR3: TGCGCCAGCAGCCGGACAGACACCTACGAGCAGTACTTC. The full variable domain, with the rest looked up from reference TRBV5-1 and TRBJ2-7, is KAGVTQTPRYLIKTRGQQVTLSCSPISGHRSVSWYQQTPGQGLQFLFEYFSETQRNKGNFPGRFSGRQFSNSRSEMNVSTLELGDSALYLCASSRTDTYEQYFGPGTRLTVT.

V usage is TRBV5-1 and J usage is TRBJ2-1; D remains ambiguous. Germline V gene data show CDR1 as SGHRS and CDR2 as YFSETQ. The CDR3 has 14 residues. Deletions cut 0 bases from V and 3 bases from J, with 7 bases between. The CDR3 nucleotides read TGCGCCAGCAGCTTGGGGGGTCTCTACAATGAGCAGTTCTTC. This translates into CASSLGGLYNEQFF.

J is TRBJ1-1 and V is TRBV19; perhaps TRBD1 as D (5 bases). The germline CDR1 and CDR2 sequences are LNHDA and SQIVND (reference sequence). Trimming removed 5 bases from V and 1 base from J, with 11 bases in between. The CDR3 consists of 14 residues. This chain's CDR3 is CASSPAGPNTEAFF. In nucleotides, the CDR3 is TGTGCCAGTAGTCCAGCAGGGCCGAACACTGAAGCTTTCTTT. Variable domain in full (rest from reference TRBV19 and TRBJ1-1): DGGITQSPKYLFRKEGQNVTLSCEQNLNHDAMYWYRQDPGQGLRLIYYSQIVNDFQKGDIAEGYSVSREKKESFPLTVTSAQKNPTAFYLCASSPAGPNTEAFFGQGTRLTVV.

The table lists this clone with a count of one. The chain carries TRBV6-6 and TRBJ2-5; 8 bases align to TRBD2. This CDR3 spans 15 amino acids. Trimming removed 4 bases from V and 2 bases from J; junction bases left unmatched: 6. CDR1 MNHNY and CDR2 SVGAGI come from the germline V gene (reference sequence). The CDR3 DNA sequence: TGTGCCAGCAGTTCCCCGAGCGGGGGTCAAGAGACCCAGTACTTC. Translating it yields CASSSPSGGQETQYF.

The chain uses TRBV27 and TRBJ1-5; TRBD1 aligns across 8 bases. CDR1 is MNHEY, CDR2 SMNVEV, per germline (reference sequence). The J segment lost 7 bases and the V segment lost 2 bases, leaving 4 bases of the junction unmatched. The CDR3 sequence is 14 residues long. The CDR3 protein is CASSLGQGGQPQHF. The DNA of the CDR3 is TGTGCCAGCAGTTTAGGACAGGGTGGGCAGCCCCAGCATTTT.